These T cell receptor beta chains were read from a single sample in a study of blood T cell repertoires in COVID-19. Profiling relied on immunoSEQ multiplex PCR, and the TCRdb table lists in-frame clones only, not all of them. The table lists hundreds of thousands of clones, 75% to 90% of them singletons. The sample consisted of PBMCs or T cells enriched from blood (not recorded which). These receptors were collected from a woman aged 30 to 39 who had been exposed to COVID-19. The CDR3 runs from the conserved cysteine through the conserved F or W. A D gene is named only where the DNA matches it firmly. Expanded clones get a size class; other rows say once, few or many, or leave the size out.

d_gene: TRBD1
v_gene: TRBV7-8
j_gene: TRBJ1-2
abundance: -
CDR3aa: CASRQGVKDGYTF
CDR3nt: TGTGCCAGCAGACAGGGGGTAAAGGATGGCTACACCTTC

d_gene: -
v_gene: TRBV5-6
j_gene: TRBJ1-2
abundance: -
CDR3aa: CASSNTGGYTF
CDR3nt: TGTGCCAGCAGCAACACAGGGGGCTACACCTTC

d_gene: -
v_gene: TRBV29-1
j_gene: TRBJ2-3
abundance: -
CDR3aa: CSAGGAGITDTQYF
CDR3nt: TGCAGCGCAGGAGGGGCAGGGATAACAGATACGCAGTATTTT

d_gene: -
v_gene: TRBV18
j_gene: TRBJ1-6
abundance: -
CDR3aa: CASSPGDTLHF
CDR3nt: TGTGCCAGCTCACCGGGGGACACCCTCCACTTT

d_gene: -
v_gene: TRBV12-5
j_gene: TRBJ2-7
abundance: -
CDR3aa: CASGLTEYEQYF
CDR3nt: TGTGCTAGTGGCTTGACAGAGTACGAGCAGTACTTC

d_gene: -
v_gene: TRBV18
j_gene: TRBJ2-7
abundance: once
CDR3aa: CASSPEAVSYEQYF
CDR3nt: TGTGCCAGCTCACCGGAGGCGGTATCCTACGAGCAGTACTTC

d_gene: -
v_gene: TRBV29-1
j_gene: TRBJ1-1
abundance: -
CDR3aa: CSVEDGGTEAFF
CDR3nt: TGCAGCGTTGAAGACGGGGGGACTGAAGCTTTCTTT

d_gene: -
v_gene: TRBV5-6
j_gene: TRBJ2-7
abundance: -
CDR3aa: CASSEFGDNKFYEQYF
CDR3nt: TGTGCCAGCAGCGAATTCGGGGACAATAAGTTCTACGAGCAGTACTTC

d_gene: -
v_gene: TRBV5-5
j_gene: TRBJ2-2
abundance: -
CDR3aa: CASRTGPPNTGELFF
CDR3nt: TGTGCCAGCAGAACAGGACCACCGAACACCGGGGAGCTGTTTTTT

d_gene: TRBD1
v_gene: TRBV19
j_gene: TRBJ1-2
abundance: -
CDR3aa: CASSIKTGVNYGYTF
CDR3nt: TGTGCCAGTAGTATAAAGACAGGGGTTAACTATGGCTACACCTTC

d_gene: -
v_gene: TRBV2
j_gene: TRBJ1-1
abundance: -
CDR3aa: CATGGQRTEAFF
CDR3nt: TGTGCAACCGGGGGGCAGAGGACTGAAGCTTTCTTT

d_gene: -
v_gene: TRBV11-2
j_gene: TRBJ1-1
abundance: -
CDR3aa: CASRSAGPEAFF
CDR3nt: TGTGCCAGCAGGTCCGCGGGACCTGAAGCTTTCTTT

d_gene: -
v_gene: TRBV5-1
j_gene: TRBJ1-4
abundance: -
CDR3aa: CASSLGTREFYEKLFF
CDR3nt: TGCGCCAGCAGCTTGGGGACCCGGGAGTTTTATGAAAAACTGTTTTTT

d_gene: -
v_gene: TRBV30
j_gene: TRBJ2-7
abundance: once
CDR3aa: CAWSPSSGQQYF
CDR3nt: TGTGCCTGGAGTCCCTCCAGCGGGCAGCAGTACTTC

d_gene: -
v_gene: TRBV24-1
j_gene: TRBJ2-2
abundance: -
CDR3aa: CATSDRQGYTGELFF
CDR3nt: TGTGCCACCAGTGATCGGCAGGGCTACACCGGGGAGCTGTTTTTT

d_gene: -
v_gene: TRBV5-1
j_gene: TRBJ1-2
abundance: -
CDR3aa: CASSLEQVRYGYTF
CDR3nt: TGCGCCAGCAGCTTGGAACAGGTCCGCTATGGCTACACCTTC

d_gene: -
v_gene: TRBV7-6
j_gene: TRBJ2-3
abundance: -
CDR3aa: CASSSINADTQYF
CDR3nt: TGTGCCAGCAGCTCCATCAATGCAGATACGCAGTATTTT

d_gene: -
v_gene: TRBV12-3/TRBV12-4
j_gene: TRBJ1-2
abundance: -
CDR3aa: CASSPAGGYGYTF
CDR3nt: TGTGCCAGCAGTCCGGCGGGGGGCTATGGCTACACCTTC

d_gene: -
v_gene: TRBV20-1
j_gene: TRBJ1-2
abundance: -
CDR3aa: CSARTDYGYTF
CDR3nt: TGCAGTGCTCGGACAGACTATGGCTACACCTTC

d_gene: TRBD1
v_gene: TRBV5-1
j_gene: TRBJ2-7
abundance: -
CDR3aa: CASRSRDSWWEQYF
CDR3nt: TGCGCCAGCAGGTCCCGGGACAGCTGGTGGGAGCAGTACTTC

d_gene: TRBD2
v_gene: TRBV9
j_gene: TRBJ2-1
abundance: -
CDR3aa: CASSAYLRGAYNEQFF
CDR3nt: TGTGCCAGCAGCGCCTACTTGCGGGGGGCCTACAATGAGCAGTTCTTC

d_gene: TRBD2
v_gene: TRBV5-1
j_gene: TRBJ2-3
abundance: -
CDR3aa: CASSLTSGASRADTQYF
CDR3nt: TGCGCCAGCAGCTTGACTAGCGGGGCCTCACGAGCAGATACGCAGTATTTT

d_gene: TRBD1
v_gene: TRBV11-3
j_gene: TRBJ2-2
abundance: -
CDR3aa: CASSLAGGTGELFF
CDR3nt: TGTGCCAGCAGCTTAGCAGGGGGCACCGGGGAGCTGTTTTTT

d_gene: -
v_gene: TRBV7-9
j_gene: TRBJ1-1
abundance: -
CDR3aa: CASSFKGQNTEAFF
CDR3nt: TGTGCCAGCAGCTTCAAGGGACAGAACACTGAAGCTTTCTTT

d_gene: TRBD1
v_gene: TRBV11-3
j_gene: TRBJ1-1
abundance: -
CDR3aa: CASSRQGNTEAFF
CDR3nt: TGTGCCAGCAGCAGACAGGGGAACACTGAAGCTTTCTTT

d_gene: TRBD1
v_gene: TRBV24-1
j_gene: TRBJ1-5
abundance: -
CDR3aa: CATSDASGTGNQPQHF
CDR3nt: TGTGCCACCAGTGATGCCTCCGGGACAGGCAATCAGCCCCAGCATTTT

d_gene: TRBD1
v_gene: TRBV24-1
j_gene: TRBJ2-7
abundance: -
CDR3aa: CATGTGGGYEQYF
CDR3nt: TGTGCCACCGGGACAGGGGGCGGCTACGAGCAGTACTTC

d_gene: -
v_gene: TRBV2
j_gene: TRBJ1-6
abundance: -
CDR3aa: CASSVRGSPPLHF
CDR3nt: TGTGCCAGCAGTGTACGGGGATCTCCACCCCTCCACTTT

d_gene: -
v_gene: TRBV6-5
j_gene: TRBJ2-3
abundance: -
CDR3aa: CASSEAGRTDTQYF
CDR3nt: TGTGCCAGCAGCGAGGCCGGTCGCACAGATACGCAGTATTTT

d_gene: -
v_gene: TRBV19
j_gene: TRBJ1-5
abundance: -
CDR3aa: CASTPGQTWQPQHF
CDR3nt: TGTGCCAGTACTCCCGGACAGACATGGCAGCCCCAGCATTTT

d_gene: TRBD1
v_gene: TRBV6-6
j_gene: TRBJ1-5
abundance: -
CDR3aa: CASSPGQGRDQPQHF
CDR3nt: TGTGCCAGCAGCCCGGGACAGGGTAGGGATCAGCCCCAGCATTTT

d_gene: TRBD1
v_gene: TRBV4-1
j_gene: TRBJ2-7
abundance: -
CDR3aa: CASSQVWSGTGSYEQYF
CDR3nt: TGCGCCAGCAGCCAAGTCTGGAGCGGGACAGGGTCCTACGAGCAGTACTTC

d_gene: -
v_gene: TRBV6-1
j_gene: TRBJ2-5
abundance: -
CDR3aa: CASSEAGQGRGAQYF
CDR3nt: TGTGCCAGCAGTGAAGCCGGGCAGGGCCGCGGGGCCCAGTACTTC

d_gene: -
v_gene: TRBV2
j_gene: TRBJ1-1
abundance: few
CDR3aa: CASSERESTNTEAFF
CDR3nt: TGTGCCAGCAGTGAAAGGGAGAGCACGAACACTGAAGCTTTCTTT

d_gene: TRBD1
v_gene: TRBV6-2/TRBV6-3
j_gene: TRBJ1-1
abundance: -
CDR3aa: CASSLQGAKNTEAFF
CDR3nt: TGTGCCAGCAGTTTACAGGGGGCCAAGAACACTGAAGCTTTCTTT

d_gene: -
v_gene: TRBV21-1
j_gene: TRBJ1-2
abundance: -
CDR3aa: CASRPSLPGHPNYGYTF
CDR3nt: TGTGCCAGCAGACCCTCCCTACCGGGACACCCTAACTATGGCTACACCTTC

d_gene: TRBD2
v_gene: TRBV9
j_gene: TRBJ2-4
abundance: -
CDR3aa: CASSVGTSGVAKNIQYF
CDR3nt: TGTGCCAGCAGCGTAGGGACTAGCGGGGTCGCCAAAAACATTCAGTACTTC

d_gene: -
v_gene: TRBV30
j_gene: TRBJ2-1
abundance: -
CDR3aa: CAWSDGRGRDEQFF
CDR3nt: TGTGCCTGGAGTGATGGCAGGGGTAGGGATGAGCAGTTCTTC

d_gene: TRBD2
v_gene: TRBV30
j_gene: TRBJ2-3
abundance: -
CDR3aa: CAWSPGTSGGRDTQYF
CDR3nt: TGTGCCTGGAGTCCCGGGACTAGCGGGGGGCGAGATACGCAGTATTTT

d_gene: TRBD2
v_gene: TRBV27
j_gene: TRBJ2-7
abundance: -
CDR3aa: CASSYLPGLAVYEQYF
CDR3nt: TGTGCCAGCAGTTATCTCCCGGGACTAGCGGTCTACGAGCAGTACTTC

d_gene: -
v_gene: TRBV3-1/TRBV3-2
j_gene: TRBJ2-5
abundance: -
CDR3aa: CASSPFAGAIVETQYF
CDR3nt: TGTGCCAGCAGCCCATTCGCGGGGGCTATTGTAGAGACCCAGTACTTC

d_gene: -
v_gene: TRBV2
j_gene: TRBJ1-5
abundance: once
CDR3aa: CASNVGDQPQHF
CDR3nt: TGTGCCAGCAACGTCGGGGATCAGCCCCAGCATTTT